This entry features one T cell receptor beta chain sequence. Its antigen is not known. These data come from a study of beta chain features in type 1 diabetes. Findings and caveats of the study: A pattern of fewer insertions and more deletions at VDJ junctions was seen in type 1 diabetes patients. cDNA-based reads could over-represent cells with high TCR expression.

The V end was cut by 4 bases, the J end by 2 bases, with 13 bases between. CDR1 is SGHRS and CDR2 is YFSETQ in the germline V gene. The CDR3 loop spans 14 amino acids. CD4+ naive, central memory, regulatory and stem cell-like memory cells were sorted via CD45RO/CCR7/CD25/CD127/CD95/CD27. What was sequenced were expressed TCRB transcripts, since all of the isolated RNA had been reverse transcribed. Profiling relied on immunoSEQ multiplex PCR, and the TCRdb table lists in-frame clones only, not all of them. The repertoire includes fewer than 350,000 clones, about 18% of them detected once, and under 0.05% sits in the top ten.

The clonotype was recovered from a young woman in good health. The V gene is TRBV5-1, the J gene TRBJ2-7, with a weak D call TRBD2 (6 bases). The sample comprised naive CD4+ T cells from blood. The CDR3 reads CASSLIGEAYEQYF. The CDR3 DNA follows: TGCGCCAGCAGCCTTATAGGGGAGGCCTACGAGCAGTACTTC.